This T cell receptor (beta chain) is drawn from a study of Graves' ophthalmopathy and Graves' hyperthyroidism (dated by TCRdb to the late 2010s). Describing the broader study: Hyperthyroidism was defined as stable when no progression to ophthalmopathy occurred within 18 months of follow-up. T-cell repertoires of thyroid tissue and blood were compared in several hyperthyroidism patients. After sampling, hyperthyroidism patients received methimazole starting at 30 mg daily, and ophthalmopathy patients received high-dose intravenous methylprednisolone. In total, some 140 blood samples were TCR-sequenced: 43 ophthalmopathy, some 72 hyperthyroidism and roughly 17 hyperthyroidism-to-ophthalmopathy patients. The independent validation cohort included about 19 hyperthyroidism patients plus 17 patients who later progressed from hyperthyroidism to ophthalmopathy. To explore V-J signatures that separate ophthalmopathy from hyperthyroidism, a discovery set of about a hundred patients was enrolled, consisting of 43 with ophthalmopathy and 55 to 65 with stable hyperthyroidism. The study used TCR beta repertoire signatures to distinguish Graves' ophthalmopathy from Graves' hyperthyroidism and to predict progression to ophthalmopathy. General study outcomes and caveats: In validation, the model predicted ophthalmopathy progression with about 71% sensitivity and about 77% specificity; around twelve predicted patients were CT-confirmed with GO in a median of roughly 6.8 months. Sample size was not predetermined statistically, and investigators were not blinded to group allocation. Most of the expanded thyroid clonotypes with a frequency above 0.001 were also detected in blood, and it was suggested that the thyroid immune response may be reflected by blood repertoires. The 13-signature model separated ophthalmopathy from stable hyperthyroidism with about 86% sensitivity and about 84% specificity in cross-validation, and 80%/75% in the test set.

Per the germline V gene, SGHTA is the CDR1 and FQGNSA is the CDR2. The CDR3 has 13 amino acids, counting the end cysteine and phenylalanine. Only the CDR3 part of the read is kept: 39 bases, read in frame from the first base. V gives up 1 base and J gives up 14 bases, and the segment between their germline ends measures 15 bases. TCR beta CDR3 regions were amplified from RNA transcripts for repertoire sequencing. A first-round RT-PCR used HTBI primers with the Qiagen OneStep RT-PCR kit, followed by a second-round multiplex PCR, size selection and purification. Libraries were sequenced paired-end with 100 bp reads on an Illumina HiSeq2000. The source study handled its data this way. Reads were processed with SOAPnuke, discarding reads with adapters, uncalled bases, mean Phred below 15, or no exact constant-primer or identifier match. COPE v1.2.5 was used to merge the high-quality paired reads. Each unique nucleotide sequence was treated as a clonotype, and MiTCR v1.1 was used to align the clonotypes to the IMGT TRB V, D and J references. The analysis was limited to V-J combinations with a frequency above 0.0001, which together covered approximately 99% of the repertoires. For each V-J combination, a TCR clonal expansion and chaos score was defined as the ratio of F50 clonal expansion to chaos observed in the TCRdist matrix. Welch's t-statistics and random forest were used to reduce features to about 14 V-J combinations, which were fed into a naive Bayes classifier. The similarity between thyroid and blood repertoires was quantified using the Morisita-Horn index. The public reads were reanalyzed by TCRdb: fastp trimming at Q25, MiXCR alignment, in-frame beta chains only. Each entry is one CDR3 protein sequence, shown with its most common DNA and genes. V and J calls and clone size were set by TCRdb, not the authors. The sample profile shows roughly 1.1 million distinct CDR3 sequences; about 35% of them were found once. The ten top clones hold approximately 10% of the sample.

Regarding this clonotype: Its antigen is still unknown. Per-nucleotide qualities are absent, and no much larger clonotype sits a single base away.

Hyperthyroidism patients were newly diagnosed, were aged 18 to 65 years, and had a disease duration under 2 months. Patients with other autoimmune diseases, uncontrolled infections, pregnancy or lactation were excluded. Clinical symptoms, serum thyroxine, TRAb, thyroid ultrasound and orbital computed tomography formed the basis of the diagnosis. Total RNA was extracted with Trizol reagent and quality-checked on an Agilent 2100 Bioanalyzer. Sequencing used peripheral blood or thyroid tissue (not recorded which). The receptor's source is an adult man with Graves' hyperthyroidism. The chain is assembled from TRBV7-2 and TRBJ1-5; the D gene is possibly TRBD1, with 6 bases matching. The sequenced DNA: TGTGCCAGCAGCTTAGATGCAGGGGCTAGTAAGCATTTT. It is translated as CASSLDAGASKHF.